The 31 T cell receptor beta chains below come from one sample, sequenced in a study of T cells after yellow fever vaccination. TCRdb ran MiXCR on the 5' RACE reads and lists one entry per CDR3 protein. The sample lists around 600,000 distinct CDR3 sequences, 9% to 15% occurring once. Here the sequenced sample was PBMCs, taken on the day of the yellow fever booster vaccination. These receptors originate from a man aged 25 to 40 who received the YFV17D yellow fever vaccine.

This clonotype was counted only a few times. The chain couples TRBV7-2 to TRBJ2-7; no clear D. The CDR3 totals 13 residues. Trimming pared 5 bases from V and 2 bases from J, leaving 10 bases between. CDR1 is SGHTA, CDR2 FQGNSA, per germline. The CDR3 DNA reads TGTGCCAGCAGCCGAAGCGACCCCTACGAGCAGTACTTC. Protein: CASSRSDPYEQYF.

This clonotype was observed a few times. This sequence joins TRBV5-1 and TRBJ2-1; 7 nucleotides agree with TRBD1. Trimming removed 3 bases from V and 4 bases from J; junction bases left unmatched: 4. The CDR3 covers 14 residues. Germline lookup yields CDR1 SGHRS and CDR2 YFSETQ. For the CDR3, the DNA is TGCGCCAGCAGCTCCGGGACAGTGTACAATGAGCAGTTCTTC. Residues: CASSSGTVYNEQFF. The full variable domain, its missing parts supplied by reference TRBV5-1 and TRBJ2-1, is KAGVTQTPRYLIKTRGQQVTLSCSPISGHRSVSWYQQTPGQGLQFLFEYFSETQRNKGNFPGRFSGRQFSNSRSEMNVSTLELGDSALYLCASSSGTVYNEQFFGPGTRLTVL.

The chain carries TRBV6-5 and TRBJ2-7, with D unresolved. The CDR3 sequence is 12 residues long. Per the germline V gene, CDR1 is MNHEY and CDR2 is SVGAGI. The germline V and J ends were trimmed by 4 bases and 4 bases, with 8 bases remaining between them. The CDR3: CASSSDQYEQYF. In DNA, the CDR3 is TGTGCCAGCAGTTCGGACCAGTACGAGCAGTACTTC.

The V call is TRBV5-1, the J call TRBJ2-3; 12 nucleotides line up with TRBD2. V trimming: 4 bases; J trimming: 6 bases; junction bases outside the gene matches: 6. The CDR3 contains 15 residues. Germline V gives CDR1 SGHRS, CDR2 YFSETQ. CDR3 nucleotides: TGCGCCAGCAGCCCGGCCGGGACTAGCGGGGATACGCAGTATTTT. Protein: CASSPAGTSGDTQYF.

The sample holds a few counts of this clonotype. The rearrangement uses TRBV20-1 and TRBJ2-3; 9 bases line up with TRBD2. The J segment lost 2 bases and the V segment lost 0 bases, leaving 6 bases of the junction unmatched. Germline V gene data show CDR1 as DFQATT and CDR2 as SNEGSKA (reference sequence). This CDR3 is built from 16 residues. CDR3 nucleotide sequence: TGCAGTGCTAGAGACGCTAGCGGGATTACCACAGATACGCAGTATTTT. Protein sequence: CSARDASGITTDTQYF.

This clonotype was seen only a few times. J is TRBJ2-7 and V is TRBV2, with D possibly being TRBD1 or TRBD2 (6 bases each). The CDR3 totals 15 residues. V was trimmed by 7 bases and J by 6 bases, leaving 22 bases between them. Looked up from germline, CDR1 is SNHLY and CDR2 is FYNNEI. The CDR3 DNA follows: TGTGCCAGCACCTCTGGCTACAGGGAGGATAGCGAGCAGTACTTC. Its translation: CASTSGYREDSEQYF.

This clonotype showed up many times. The V call is TRBV5-1, the J call TRBJ2-7; no definite D call. CDR1 is SGHRS, CDR2 YFSETQ, per germline. The length of the CDR3 is 13 residues. Trimming removed 5 bases from V and 7 bases from J, with 16 bases in between. The CDR3 DNA sequence: TGCGCCAGCAGTACAGCTAGAAGCTATGAGCAGTACTTC. Translation: CASSTARSYEQYF.

This clonotype was detected a few times. This rearrangement joins TRBV6-1 to TRBJ2-7; TRBD1 agrees at 8 bases. With V trimmed by 8 bases and J by 4 bases, 7 bases remained unmatched. CDR3 length: 13 residues. In germline, CDR1 is MNHNS, CDR2 SASEGT. This chain's CDR3 is CASAPGQVYEQYF. DNA of the CDR3: TGTGCCAGCGCACCGGGACAGGTGTACGAGCAGTACTTC.

The table lists this clonotype with a few counts. The chain uses TRBV11-3 and TRBJ2-1; 7 bases are a match to TRBD2. The CDR3 totals 16 residues. V trimming: 6 bases; J trimming: 3 bases; junction bases outside the gene matches: 11. Germline CDR1 reads SGHNT; CDR2 reads YENEEA. In DNA form, the CDR3 reads TGTGCCAGCAGGGGGCTTAGCGGGTCGCGCTACAATGAGCAGTTCTTC. Its translation: CASRGLSGSRYNEQFF.

In this sample, this clonotype turned up many times. This chain links TRBV6-1 with TRBJ1-1; D call uncertain. The V gene's germline CDR1 is MNHNS and CDR2 SASEGT. The CDR3 contains 14 residues. V lost 6 bases and J lost 0, with 11 bases in between. CDR3 bases: TGTGCCAGCAGCCGGGAGATCATGAACACTGAAGCTTTCTTT. It translates to CASSREIMNTEAFF.

Only a few counts were recorded for this clonotype. The rearrangement links TRBV7-9 to TRBJ2-5, with no clear D. The CDR3 extends over 12 amino acids. CDR1 SEHNR and CDR2 FQNEAQ come from the germline V gene (reference sequence). Trimming took off 7 bases at V and 2 bases at J, with 8 bases between the two ends. CDR3 protein: CASKGRQETQYF. The CDR3, as DNA: TGTGCCAGCAAGGGCAGACAAGAGACCCAGTACTTC.

The V gene is TRBV5-1, the J gene TRBJ2-1; 9 nucleotides align to TRBD2. V lost 0 bases to trimming and J lost 6 bases; unmatched junction nucleotides: 10. The CDR3 length is 17 residues. Germline CDR1 reads SGHRS; CDR2 reads YFSETQ. CDR3 nucleotides: TGCGCCAGCAGCTTGGCCCTGGGCGGGAGGGGCCCCAATGAGCAGTTCTTC. It codes for CASSLALGGRGPNEQFF.

In this sample, this clonotype turned up a few times. The V and J genes are TRBV5-1 and TRBJ2-1, with TRBD2 identical over 9 bases. Losses at the gene ends were 4 bases for V and 3 bases for J; bases not matched to a gene: 11. The V gene's germline CDR1 is SGHRS and CDR2 YFSETQ. The CDR3 totals 17 residues. This chain's CDR3 is CASSPIAGAVIYNEQFF. DNA of the CDR3: TGCGCCAGCAGCCCGATAGCGGGAGCTGTCATCTACAATGAGCAGTTCTTC.

This clonotype was detected only a few times. This sequence joins TRBV3-1 and TRBJ2-2; TRBD2 aligns across 8 bases. The CDR3 is made up of 15 amino acids. Germline V gene sequence: CDR1 LGHDT, CDR2 YNNKEL (reference sequence). Trimming removed 6 bases from V and 6 bases from J; junction bases left unmatched: 9. DNA for the CDR3: TGTGCCAGCAGAACCAGCGGGAGTCGTTCCGGGGAGCTGTTTTTT. Translated, it gives CASRTSGSRSGELFF.

This clonotype has more than one count but fewer than ten. The V call is TRBV5-1, the J call TRBJ2-7, with 11 bases identical to TRBD2. Germline V gives CDR1 SGHRS, CDR2 YFSETQ. The CDR3 is 17 residues long. Germline trimming cut 7 bases from V and 0 bases from J; bases unmatched to any gene: 12. The CDR3 is CASCTGTSGQSSYEQYF. For the CDR3, the DNA is TGCGCCAGCTGCACGGGGACTAGCGGCCAAAGCTCCTACGAGCAGTACTTC.

The V gene is TRBV6-5, the J gene TRBJ2-7; D is ambiguous. Germline loops: CDR1 MNHEY, CDR2 SVGAGI. The CDR3 is 11 residues long. Trimming removed 5 bases from V and 7 bases from J, with 9 bases in between. CDR3 in DNA: TGTGCCAGCAGTAGGTTGGGAGAGCAGTACTTC. This encodes CASSRLGEQYF.

The chain is built from TRBV18 and TRBJ1-1; 7 bases are a match to TRBD1. This CDR3 is built from 15 residues. Germline V gene lookup returns CDR1 KGHSH and CDR2 LQKENI. V dropped 3 bases and J dropped 0; count of bases not matched to a gene: 4. The CDR3 nucleotides are TGTGCCAGCTCACCGGAGGGGGCCATGAACACTGAAGCTTTCTTT. Residues: CASSPEGAMNTEAFF.

The rearrangement links TRBV7-9 to TRBJ1-4; D is uncertain. Looked up from germline, CDR1 is SEHNR and CDR2 is FQNEAQ (reference sequence). Trimming left V 3 bases short and J 7 bases short, with 12 bases between. The CDR3 extends over 14 amino acids. CDR3 sequence: CASSLAQWSEKLFF. The CDR3 DNA reads TGTGCCAGCAGCTTGGCCCAATGGTCTGAAAAACTGTTTTTT.

This clonotype was counted between two and nine times. This rearrangement joins TRBV20-1 to TRBJ2-3; D gene uncertain. The CDR3 is 16 amino acids. With 0 bases removed from V and 4 bases from J, the gap between germline ends came to 17 bases. CDR1 and CDR2 (germline): DFQATT, SNEGSKA (reference sequence). CDR3 sequence: CSARDMGSPGSDTQYF. The CDR3 DNA reads as TGCAGTGCTAGAGATATGGGGTCCCCAGGATCAGATACGCAGTATTTT.

The chain combines TRBV7-8 with TRBJ2-1; D remains unclear. The CDR3 totals 17 residues. Per the germline V gene, CDR1 is SGHVS and CDR2 is FQNEAQ. V shed 3 bases and J shed 1 base, with 16 bases lying between them. DNA of the CDR3: TGTGCCAGCAGCTTCAAGTTTCGAGATCGTTCCTACAATGAGCAGTTCTTC. Residues: CASSFKFRDRSYNEQFF.

The chain combines TRBV12-3 or TRBV12-4 with TRBJ2-1, with 8 positions matching TRBD1. This CDR3 has 15 residues. V gave up 5 bases and J gave up 4 bases; unmatched junction bases: 7. The CDR3 nucleotides are TGTGCCAGCAGTCACCGGGACAGGCTTTACAATGAGCAGTTCTTC. This translates into CASSHRDRLYNEQFF.

V usage is TRBV21-1 and J usage is TRBJ2-5; the D call in the table, TRBD1, was not verified against the DNA. TRBV21-1 is a known pseudogene. The CDR3 length is 16 residues. DNA of the CDR3: TGTGCCAGCAGCAAAAATCTAAAGGAGGGGGAAGAGACCCAGTACTTC. Translation: CASSKNLKEGEETQYF.

This sequence joins TRBV7-2 and TRBJ1-2, with no clear D. The germline V gene has CDR1 SGHTA and CDR2 FQGNSA. CDR3 length: 15 residues. V was trimmed by 2 bases and J by 4 bases, leaving 14 bases between them. The CDR3 nucleotides read TGTGCCAGCAGCTTAACCGAGCGGGCCCGCTATGGCTACACCTTC. Residues: CASSLTERARYGYTF.

This clonotype was detected only a few times. The chain uses TRBV9 and TRBJ1-2; D unresolved. The V end was cut by 0 bases, the J end by 0 bases, with 15 bases between. The germline V gene encodes CDR1 SGDLS and CDR2 YYNGEE. The CDR3 sequence is 17 residues long. For the CDR3, the DNA is TGTGCCAGCAGCGTAGCTAGTGGCCGCCCAGCTAACTATGGCTACACCTTC. The encoded protein is CASSVASGRPANYGYTF.

Points on this clonotype: A much larger clone is a single base away; this may be a read error. The chain has TRBV10-2 and TRBJ2-7; D might be TRBD2 (6 bases). The length of the CDR3 is 15 residues. Germline values: CDR1 WSHSY, CDR2 SAAADI. Trimming shortened V by 7 bases and J by 1 base, and 17 bases separated the two germline ends. The CDR3 sequence: CASTFLGGASYEQYF. The CDR3 DNA is TGCGCCAGCACCTTCTTGGGGGGAGCTTCCTACGAGCAGTACTTC.

The chain combines TRBV27 with TRBJ2-7; D perhaps matches TRBD2 (7 bases). The length of the CDR3 is 15 residues. Germline V gene data show CDR1 as MNHEY and CDR2 as SMNVEV (reference sequence). V was cut by 5 bases and J by 2 bases, with 16 bases left in between. The CDR3 is CASSPQGRGPYEQYF. The DNA of the CDR3 is TGTGCCAGCAGTCCTCAGGGGAGGGGACCCTACGAGCAGTACTTC.

The chain has TRBV12-5 and TRBJ2-1, with 8 bases lining up with TRBD1. The CDR3 totals 13 residues. Germline lookup yields CDR1 LGHNT and CDR2 FRNRAP. The trim removed 2 bases at V and 10 bases at J, leaving 4 bases unmatched. The CDR3 region is CASGLLQGGEQFF. CDR3 nucleotides: TGTGCTAGTGGTTTGCTACAGGGGGGAGAGCAGTTCTTC.

The chain is built from TRBV3-1 and TRBJ2-5; D gene unclear. Germline V gene data show CDR1 as LGHDT and CDR2 as YNNKEL (reference sequence). The length of the CDR3 is 13 residues. The ends were cut back, 7 bases at V and 3 bases at J, with 12 bases in the middle. In DNA form, the CDR3 reads TGTGCCAGCACCCCGAGAGGTGAAGAGACCCAGTACTTC. Amino acid sequence: CASTPRGEETQYF.

This clonotype appeared a few times. The rearrangement joins TRBV29-1 to TRBJ2-1, with 11 bases lining up with TRBD2. The CDR3 is 14 amino acids. V dropped 6 bases and J dropped 7; count of bases not matched to a gene: 8. CDR1 is SQVTM, CDR2 ANQGSEA, per germline. The DNA of the CDR3 is TGCAGCGTCGATAGCGGGAGGGACATAAATGAGCAGTTCTTC. Translated, it gives CSVDSGRDINEQFF.

This clonotype appeared a few times. The chain is built from TRBV11-1 and TRBJ1-1; 10 bases are shared with TRBD1. CDR1 and CDR2 from the germline V gene are SGHAT and FQDESV (reference sequence). V gave up 1 base and J gave up 1 base; unmatched junction bases: 12. This CDR3 spans 19 amino acids. CDR3 sequence: CASSLVPGQGFRKNTEAFF. For the CDR3, the DNA is TGTGCCAGCAGCTTAGTCCCGGGACAGGGGTTTAGGAAGAACACTGAAGCTTTCTTT.

This clonotype was observed a handful of times. The chain joins TRBV3-1 to TRBJ2-7; 12 bases align to TRBD2. This CDR3 region has 16 residues. Losses at the gene ends were 4 bases for V and 1 base for J; bases not matched to a gene: 5. Germline V gives CDR1 LGHDT, CDR2 YNNKEL (reference sequence). The CDR3: CASSLGLAGMSYEQYF. The DNA of the CDR3 is TGTGCCAGCAGCCTGGGACTAGCGGGCATGTCCTACGAGCAGTACTTC.